Here is one T cell receptor beta chain with its context. Its antigen target is currently unknown. No base quality information exists; no much larger clone differs at one position. Healthy HIV-negative adults with no recently reported acute infections or vaccinations were included as donors. Every donor was a Caucasian adult residing in Nashville, Tennessee, USA. Magnetic negative selection was used to enrich CD4+ T cells, after which naive cells were positively selected on CD45RA and the negative fraction became the memory subset. Blood was obtained by leukapheresis, after which PBMCs were separated by Ficoll-Histopaque density gradient centrifugation and cryopreserved in liquid nitrogen vapor phase. Analytical flow cytometry was used to check the purity and quantity of every magnetically sorted T cell population. Genomic DNA was isolated from every sorted fraction and measured by UV absorbance on a Nanodrop 2000c.

This record comes from a study of shared clonotypes between healthy human individuals (dated by TCRdb to about 2020). In the study overall: The cohort included three men and a couple of women between 18 and 49 years of age. The study deeply sequenced blood TCR repertoires of five healthy adults to estimate repertoire size and the extent of clonotype sharing between individuals. For each donor, CD4 naive and CD4 memory were each given three plates, CD8 naive was given two plates, and CD8 memory was given one plate. To increase sequencing depth and limit assay-specific biases, TCR repertoire library preparation and sequencing were carried out by different laboratories using diverse techniques. Leukapheresis yielded between about 0.94 and 9 billion PBMCs per donor.

V loses 3 bases of germline sequence and J loses 1 base, and the interval between the two ends is 10 bases. The CDR3 measures 14 amino acids from cysteine to phenylalanine. Only the CDR3 region is kept as DNA, spanning 42 bases read in frame from base 1. The germline V gene specifies KGHSH as CDR1 and LQKENI as CDR2. The full study reports these points: Because the study included only a small number of donors, the genetic and exposure-history diversity represented was limited. Larger estimated clonotype richness was generally found for naive subsets than for memory subsets. Pairwise subsampling led to the expectation that sequencing depth would affect the degree of clonotype sharing among donors. Sampling was limited to blood, and TCR repertoires in tissue likely differ from TCR repertoires in blood. Higher generation probabilities were observed for clonotypes shared by all four sorted-subset donors than for non-shared clonotypes. Even with the large sequencing depth, rarefaction of the sorted-subset datasets indicated that sequencing was incomplete. Across a handful of donors, roughly 5.1% of naive CD4, around 3.5% of naive CD8, 2.3% of memory CD4, and 0.3% to 0.45% of memory CD8 clonotypes were shared.

Using the deep immunoSEQ assay, TCR CDR3 regions were amplified from genomic DNA by multiplex PCR. For each cell subset, the extracted genomic DNA was distributed evenly across all wells of several immunoSEQ 96-well plates, and each plate served as one replicate. For sorted subsets, each replicate PCR was loaded with 150 to 250 ng genomic DNA, equivalent to about 30,000 T cell genomes. Purified libraries were quantified with a Qubit 3.0 fluorometer, sized on a Bioanalyzer 2100, and re-quantified with the KAPA Library Quantification kit. Each immunoSEQ 96-well plate was sequenced on its own single-read 150-cycle Illumina NextSeq 550 flow cell. The published analysis was carried out like this. Because the immunoSEQ output included only junctional sequences and no quality scores, the filtering could not be the same as the filtering used for full-length reads. To assign V/J genes and CDR3, sequences were annotated against IMGT germline references using PyIR, a Python wrapper for IgBLAST v1.9. Reads with weak V/J assignments (E-value above 1e-6), missing CDR3, stop codons, out-of-frame junctions, or ambiguous translated residues were removed. V3J clonotypes were defined by identical inferred V gene, J gene, and CDR3 amino acid sequence. To compute the percentage overlap between repertoires, the number of shared unique clonotypes was divided by the size of the smaller repertoire. Three approaches were used to assess repertoire richness: RTK rarefaction, the Chao1 estimator, and Recon v2.1 estimates of unobserved clonotypes. Generation probabilities for all TCRbeta clonotypes obtained by the gDNA method from several donors were computed using OLGA. TCRdb stores this immuneACCESS table with in-frame sequences only. Part of the clones is absent; in the studies checked, under half of the shortfall reflects unresolved V genes, and no reason is known for the rest. That table gives V, J and clone size, and the DNA gave D and trimming. The table for this sample lists approximately 340,000 clones; approximately 79% of them were counted only once. 9% to 12% of the sample is held by the ten biggest clonotypes.

The sequence came from a young man in good health. The V gene is TRBV18 and the J gene is TRBJ2-7; TRBD1 is a weak D gene call, 5 bases matching. Material: memory CD4+ T cells sorted from blood. What the cell subset or site label conveys for this sample: CD45RA-negative fraction. The CDR3 protein sequence reads: CASSPPDISYEQYF. At the DNA level, the sequence is TGTGCCAGCTCACCGCCGGACATTTCCTACGAGCAGTACTTC.